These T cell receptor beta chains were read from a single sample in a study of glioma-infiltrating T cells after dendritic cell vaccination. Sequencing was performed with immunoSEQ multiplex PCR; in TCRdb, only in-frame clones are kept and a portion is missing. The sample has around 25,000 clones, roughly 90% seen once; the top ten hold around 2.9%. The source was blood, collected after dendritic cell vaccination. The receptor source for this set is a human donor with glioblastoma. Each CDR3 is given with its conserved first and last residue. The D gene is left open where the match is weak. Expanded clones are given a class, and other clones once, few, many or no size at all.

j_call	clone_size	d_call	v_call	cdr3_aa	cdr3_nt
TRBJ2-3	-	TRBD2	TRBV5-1	CASARTSGGPVDTQYF	TGCGCCAGCGCGAGGACTAGCGGGGGGCCGGTAGATACGCAGTATTTT
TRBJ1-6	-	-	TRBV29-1	CSVRSDRDNSPLHF	TGCAGCGTCCGATCGGACAGAGATAATTCCCCCCTCCACTTT
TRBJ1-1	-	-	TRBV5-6	CARRGRAVCGLILKLSF	-
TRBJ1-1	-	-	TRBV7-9	CASSPALPGNTEAFF	TGTGCCAGCAGCCCCGCCCTCCCCGGGAACACTGAAGCTTTCTTT
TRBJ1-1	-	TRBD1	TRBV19	CATRGLRQGANTEAFF	TGTGCCACCAGGGGCCTTAGACAGGGCGCGAACACTGAAGCTTTCTTT
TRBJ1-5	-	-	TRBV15	CATSREGGLRPQHF	TGTGCCACCAGCAGAGAGGGGGGGCTGAGGCCCCAGCATTTT
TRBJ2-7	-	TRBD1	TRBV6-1	CASSPSTDRGLEQYF	TGTGCCAGCAGTCCCTCTACCGACAGGGGGCTCGAGCAGTACTTC
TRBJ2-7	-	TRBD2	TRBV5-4	CASSLRTSGSYEQYF	TGTGCCAGCAGCTTAAGGACTAGCGGCTCCTACGAGCAGTACTTC
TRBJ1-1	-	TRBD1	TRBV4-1	CASSFRGGNEAFF	TGCGCCAGCAGCTTTAGAGGGGGCAATGAAGCTTTCTTT
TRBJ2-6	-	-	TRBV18	CASSLNGGQNNVLTF	TGTGCCAGCTCCCTCAACGGGGGACAGAACAACGTCCTGACTTTC
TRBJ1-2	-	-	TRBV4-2	CASSPKDSSYGYTF	TGTGCCAGCAGCCCAAAGGACAGTAGCTATGGCTACACCTTC
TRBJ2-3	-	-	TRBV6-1	CASSERGSTDTQYF	TGTGCCAGCAGTGAAAGGGGGTCCACAGATACGCAGTATTTT
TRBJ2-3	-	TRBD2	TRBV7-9	CASSSSSGGNTDTQYF	TGTGCCAGCAGCTCTTCTAGCGGGGGGAACACAGATACGCAGTATTTT
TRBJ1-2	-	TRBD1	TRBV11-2	CASSSLRDRIFGYTF	TGTGCCAGCAGCTCCCTCCGGGACAGGATTTTTGGCTACACCTTC
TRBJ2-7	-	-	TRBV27	CASSAGSSYEQYF	TGTGCCAGCAGTGCCGGGAGCTCCTACGAGCAGTACTTC
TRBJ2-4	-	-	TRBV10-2	CASSQDKNIQYF	TGCGCCAGCAGTCAGGACAAAAACATTCAGTACTTC
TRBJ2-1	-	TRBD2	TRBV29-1	CSAGRGLGFLNEQFF	TGCAGCGCTGGACGGGGACTAGGATTTTTGAATGAGCAGTTCTTC
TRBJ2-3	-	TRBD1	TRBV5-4	CASSTRDRTMGDTQYF	TGTGCCAGCAGCACCCGGGACAGAACTATGGGAGATACGCAGTATTTT
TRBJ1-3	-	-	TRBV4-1	CASSASFGANSGNTIYF	TGCGCCAGCAGCGCCTCGTTTGGAGCCAACTCTGGAAACACCATATATTTT
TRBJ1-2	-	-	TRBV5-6	CATENRVFGYTF	TGTGCCACTGAAAACAGGGTCTTTGGCTACACCTTC
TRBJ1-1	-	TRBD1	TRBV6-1	CASSRIRGRTEAFF	TGTGCCAGCAGTCGCATCAGGGGGCGGACTGAAGCTTTCTTT
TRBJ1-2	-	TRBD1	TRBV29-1	CSVGGQGGYGYTF	TGCAGCGTTGGCGGACAGGGGGGATATGGCTACACCTTC
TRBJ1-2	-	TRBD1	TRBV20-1	CSGDRGYGYTF	TGCAGCGGGGACAGGGGCTATGGCTACACCTTC
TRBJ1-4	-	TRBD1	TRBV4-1	CASSQDPGQGHEKLFF	TGCGCCAGCAGCCAGGATCCGGGACAGGGGCATGAAAAACTGTTTTTT
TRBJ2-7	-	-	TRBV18	CASSPPAGPGEQYF	TGTGCCAGCTCACCCCCGGCGGGGCCGGGTGAGCAGTACTTC
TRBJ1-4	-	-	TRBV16	CASSQFISKEKLFF	TGTGCCAGCAGCCAATTTATTAGTAAGGAAAAACTGTTTTTT
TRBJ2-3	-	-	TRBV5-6	CASSLGHLGPDTQYF	TGTGCCAGCAGCTTGGGTCACCTAGGCCCAGATACGCAGTATTTT
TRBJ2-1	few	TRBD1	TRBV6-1	CASRTGGSGYNEQFF	TGTGCCAGCAGGACAGGGGGCTCCGGGTACAATGAGCAGTTCTTC
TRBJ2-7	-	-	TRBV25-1	CASRPDNSYEQYF	TGTGCCAGCAGACCGGACAACTCCTACGAGCAGTACTTC
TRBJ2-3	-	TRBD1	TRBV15	CATSRDRGDTQYF	TGTGCCACCAGCAGGGACAGGGGGGATACGCAGTATTTT
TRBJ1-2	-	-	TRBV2	CASSEGQPERGYTF	TGTGCCAGCAGTGAAGGACAGCCGGAGAGAGGCTACACCTTC
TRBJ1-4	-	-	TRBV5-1	CASSLTPIDLATNEKLFF	TGCGCCAGCAGCCTGACTCCCATTGACCTCGCAACTAATGAAAAACTGTTTTTT
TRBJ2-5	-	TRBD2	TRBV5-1	CASSPGLAGGPQETQYF	TGCGCCAGCAGCCCCGGACTAGCGGGGGGCCCACAAGAGACCCAGTACTTC
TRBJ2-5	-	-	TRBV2	CASSRSRGGQETQYF	TGTGCCAGCAGTCGATCGCGGGGTGGGCAAGAGACCCAGTACTTC
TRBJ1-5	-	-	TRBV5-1	CASSLYNRGGQNQPQHF	TGCGCCAGCAGCTTGTATAATCGCGGGGGGCAGAATCAGCCCCAGCATTTT
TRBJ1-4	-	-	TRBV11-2	CASSSGVTLRKLFF	TGTGCCAGCAGCTCGGGGGTTACCCTTCGAAAACTGTTTTTT
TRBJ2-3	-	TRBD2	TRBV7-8	CASSLGGTSGGRTDTQYF	TGTGCCAGCAGCTTAGGCGGGACTAGCGGGGGCCGCACAGATACGCAGTATTTT
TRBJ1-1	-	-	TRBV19	CASNLGRTEDTEAFF	TGTGCCAGTAACCTCGGAAGGACAGAAGACACTGAAGCTTTCTTT
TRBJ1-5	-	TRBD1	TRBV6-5	CASSRTTGADQPQHF	TGTGCCAGCAGCCGCACGACAGGGGCTGATCAGCCCCAGCATTTT
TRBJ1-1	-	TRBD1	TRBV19	CASSIGGQVGVWGEAFF	TGTGCCAGTAGTATAGGGGGACAGGTCGGCGTATGGGGTGAAGCTTTCTTT